The 11 T cell receptor beta chains below come from one sample, sequenced in a study of blood T cell repertoires in COVID-19. Method: immunoSEQ multiplex PCR; TCRdb's copy keeps in-frame clones and lacks some. Of about 310,000 clones listed, 90% were seen once; the top ten hold under 1.1%. The sample was peripheral blood. Every receptor here comes from a woman aged 40 to 49 with COVID-19, enrolled during active disease.

The J gene is TRBJ2-2, the V gene TRBV7-2; D gene unclear. Trimming removed 5 bases at V and 6 bases at J, with 10 bases between. The CDR3 sequence is 13 residues long. From germline, CDR1 is SGHTA and CDR2 FQGNSA. Here the CDR3 DNA reads TGTGCCAGCAGCCCCCGAAGAGCCGGGGAGCTGTTTTTT. This encodes CASSPRRAGELFF.

This clone showed up just a few times. This chain connects TRBV6-2 or TRBV6-3 to TRBJ1-1, with 7 bases matching TRBD1. With V trimmed by 4 bases and J by 1 base, 15 bases remained unmatched. Per germline, CDR1 MNHEY and CDR2 SVGEGT. The CDR3 loop spans 18 amino acids. CDR3 sequence (DNA): TGTGCCAGCAGTTTACTCATGGGACAGTCTTGGGGGAACACTGAAGCTTTCTTT. Translation gives CASSLLMGQSWGNTEAFF.

This clone was detected only once. The rearrangement links TRBV5-1 to TRBJ1-1; maybe TRBD1 (5 bases). Germline V gene lookup returns CDR1 SGHRS and CDR2 YFSETQ. The CDR3 runs to 15 residues. The V gene lost 4 bases and the J gene lost 2 bases, with 15 bases spanning the gap. The CDR3 DNA sequence: TGCGCCAGCAGCCTCGGACAACATTACAACACTGAAGCTTTCTTT. It encodes CASSLGQHYNTEAFF.

The J gene is TRBJ1-4, the V gene TRBV15; 10 bases line up with TRBD1. The germline V gene encodes CDR1 LNHNV and CDR2 YYDKDF (reference sequence). There are 13 residues in the CDR3. Trimming at V came to 9 bases and at J to 7 bases, leaving 5 bases not matched to a gene. The CDR3 region is CATNRDRGEKLFF. The CDR3 region has the DNA TGTGCCACGAATCGGGACAGGGGTGAAAAACTGTTTTTT.

The V call is TRBV24-1, the J call TRBJ2-3; TRBD2 agrees at 9 bases. With 4 bases clipped from V and 4 bases from J, the junction kept 11 bases outside the gene matches. The germline V gene encodes CDR1 KGHDR and CDR2 SFDVKD. The CDR3 spans 17 residues. The CDR3 protein is CATSDTGKAGGPDTQYF. CDR3 sequence (DNA): TGTGCCACCAGTGACACAGGCAAAGCGGGGGGACCAGATACGCAGTATTTT.

This clone appeared a single time. V and J are TRBV5-1 and TRBJ2-3; TRBD1 matches at 10 bases. Germline trimming cut 1 base from V and 1 base from J; bases unmatched to any gene: 9. CDR1 is SGHRS, CDR2 YFSETQ, per germline. This CDR3 is built from 18 residues. CDR3 sequence (DNA): TGCGCCAGCAGCTTGAGACAGGGGGCGCGGTTCGGCACAGATACGCAGTATTTT. It specifies CASSLRQGARFGTDTQYF.

J is TRBJ2-7 and V is TRBV6-1, with TRBD1 identical over 7 bases. The CDR3 extends over 15 amino acids. Germline CDR1 is MNHNS and CDR2 is SASEGT. With V trimmed by 1 base and J by 3 bases, 6 bases remained unmatched. In nucleotides, the CDR3 is TGTGCCAGCAGTGAAGAGGGGGCAGGGCACTACGAGCAGTACTTC. The encoded protein is CASSEEGAGHYEQYF.

This chain joins TRBV18 and TRBJ2-4, with 12 bases identical to TRBD1. CDR3 size: 19 residues. Germline assignment: CDR1 KGHSH and CDR2 LQKENI. After removal of 3 bases from V and 0 bases from J, the junction contained 9 bases not matched to a gene. The CDR3 coding sequence is TGTGCCAGCTCACCGCCCGGGACAGGGGGCTCGGGAGCCAAAAACATTCAGTACTTC. This encodes CASSPPGTGGSGAKNIQYF.

This clone was observed a few times. The chain is built from TRBV9 and TRBJ2-7; 7 nucleotides agree with TRBD1. Per germline, CDR1 SGDLS and CDR2 YYNGEE. The J segment lost 0 bases and the V segment lost 0 bases, leaving 3 bases of the junction unmatched. This CDR3 region has 15 residues. CDR3 sequence: CASSVGGQHSYEQYF. In DNA form, the CDR3 reads TGTGCCAGCAGCGTAGGGGGACAGCACTCCTACGAGCAGTACTTC. Using reference TRBV9 and TRBJ2-7 for the parts outside the CDR3, the full variable domain is DSGVTQTPKHLITATGQRVTLRCSPRSGDLSVYWYQQSLDQGLQFLIQYYNGEERAKGNILERFSAQQFPDLHSELNLSSLELGDSALYFCASSVGGQHSYEQYFGPGTRLTVT.

This chain connects TRBV11-1 to TRBJ2-2; tentative D call: TRBD2 (6 bases). The CDR3 is 14 amino acids. The V end was cut by 2 bases, the J end by 4 bases, with 8 bases between. Germline CDR1 reads SGHAT; CDR2 reads FQDESV (reference sequence). CDR3 nucleotide sequence: TGTGCCAGCAGCTTACGGGGGACCACCGGGGAGCTGTTTTTT. Its protein product is CASSLRGTTGELFF.

This rearrangement joins TRBV5-1 to TRBJ2-3; D unresolved. Per germline, CDR1 SGHRS and CDR2 YFSETQ. The germline V and J ends were trimmed by 1 base and 5 bases, with 5 bases remaining between them. The CDR3 is made up of 12 amino acids. CDR3 loop: CASSLSGDTQYF. CDR3 nucleotides: TGCGCCAGCAGCTTGTCAGGAGATACGCAGTATTTT.